The rows below give T cell receptor beta chains drawn from one sample of a study of shared clonotypes between healthy human individuals. This table comes from immunoSEQ multiplex PCR, and its TCRdb copy is limited to in-frame clones, with some not included. The sample includes about 520,000 clones, around 73% of them seen just once. Input material: PBMCs. The origin of the receptors is a middle-aged woman in good health. Some clones in this sample may be carry-over from other donors' samples. Each CDR3 is given with its conserved first and last residue. The order of the fields is D gene, V gene, J gene, clone size, CDR3 protein, CDR3 DNA. The D gene is left open where the match is weak. Not all rows give a size; the values are once, few, many and, for expanded clones, a class.

D: .; V: TRBV5-1; J: TRBJ2-6; size: few; CDR3: CASSLSSSSGANVLTF; DNA: TGCGCCAGCAGCTTGTCGTCTTCCTCTGGGGCCAACGTCCTGACTTTC
D: .; V: TRBV18; J: TRBJ1-1; size: .; CDR3: CASSPRGNTEAFF; DNA: TGTGCCAGCTCACCCCGAGGGAACACTGAAGCTTTCTTT
D: .; V: TRBV5-1; J: TRBJ1-1; size: .; CDR3: CASSLAGNTEAFF; DNA: TGCGCCAGCAGCTTGGCGGGGAACACTGAAGCTTTCTTT
D: .; V: TRBV19; J: TRBJ1-5; size: .; CDR3: CASTVPGFNQPQHF; DNA: TGTGCCAGCACTGTCCCGGGCTTCAATCAGCCCCAGCATTTT
D: TRBD2; V: TRBV11-2; J: TRBJ2-3; size: .; CDR3: CASSELAGELYF; DNA: TGTGCCAGCAGCGAACTAGCGGGAGAGCTGTATTTT
D: .; V: TRBV6-1; J: TRBJ1-5; size: .; CDR3: CASSENWNQPQHF; DNA: TGTGCCAGCAGTGAAAACTGGAATCAGCCCCAGCATTTT
D: TRBD1; V: TRBV5-1; J: TRBJ1-1; size: .; CDR3: CASSSRDRGGNTEAFF; DNA: TGCGCCAGCAGCTCCCGGGACAGGGGGGGGAACACTGAAGCTTTCTTT
D: .; V: TRBV11-2; J: TRBJ2-1; size: .; CDR3: CASSPYDEQFF; DNA: TGTGCCAGCAGCCCATACGATGAGCAGTTCTTC
D: .; V: TRBV10-3; J: TRBJ2-2; size: .; CDR3: CAISRNTNTGELFF; DNA: TGTGCCATCAGCCGTAACACGAACACCGGGGAGCTGTTTTTT
D: TRBD2; V: TRBV7-8; J: TRBJ2-2; size: .; CDR3: CASSFLAGNTGELFF; DNA: TGTGCCAGCAGCTTTTTAGCGGGGAACACCGGGGAGCTGTTTTTT
D: .; V: TRBV19; J: TRBJ1-1; size: .; CDR3: CASSSTEAFF; DNA: TGTGCCAGTAGTTCGACTGAAGCTTTCTTT
D: .; V: TRBV27; J: TRBJ2-7; size: .; CDR3: CASIGLAGSYEQYF; DNA: TGTGCCAGCATTGGACTGGCGGGATCCTACGAGCAGTACTTC
D: TRBD1; V: TRBV27; J: TRBJ2-5; size: .; CDR3: CASSAYRGLGETQYF; DNA: TGTGCCAGCAGTGCCTACAGGGGGCTGGGTGAGACCCAGTACTTC
D: TRBD2; V: TRBV7-2; J: TRBJ2-7; size: .; CDR3: CASSLRLAGPYEQYF; DNA: TGTGCCAGCAGCCTCCGACTAGCGGGTCCCTACGAGCAGTACTTC
D: .; V: TRBV7-9; J: TRBJ2-1; size: .; CDR3: CASSSQLAREQFF; DNA: TGTGCCAGCAGCTCCCAGCTAGCCCGTGAGCAGTTCTTC
D: TRBD1; V: TRBV15; J: TRBJ2-1; size: .; CDR3: CATKQGVFVQNEQFF; DNA: TGTGCCACCAAGCAGGGGGTGTTCGTACAAAATGAGCAGTTCTTC
D: TRBD2; V: TRBV9; J: TRBJ2-3; size: many; CDR3: CASSVVGAGGDTQYF; DNA: TGTGCCAGCAGCGTAGTCGGAGCGGGAGGGGATACGCAGTATTTT
D: TRBD2; V: TRBV4-3; J: TRBJ2-5; size: once; CDR3: CASSQDSKAGEFWETQYF; DNA: TGCGCCAGCAGCCAAGATTCGAAGGCGGGAGAGTTCTGGGAGACCCAGTACTTC
D: TRBD1; V: TRBV28; J: TRBJ1-5; size: .; CDR3: CASSSDRTGNQPQHF; DNA: TGTGCCAGCAGTTCGGACAGGACGGGCAATCAGCCCCAGCATTTT
D: .; V: TRBV21-1; J: TRBJ1-5; size: .; CDR3: CASSPRVWQPQHF; DNA: TGTGCCAGCAGCCCCAGGGTCTGGCAGCCCCAGCATTTT
D: TRBD1; V: TRBV5-4; J: TRBJ2-7; size: once; CDR3: CASSPDRGREQYF; DNA: TGTGCCAGCAGCCCTGACAGGGGGCGCGAGCAGTACTTC
D: .; V: TRBV27; J: TRBJ1-6; size: .; CDR3: CASKPGTLYNSPLHF; DNA: TGTGCCAGCAAACCCGGGACACTCTATAATTCACCCCTCCACTTT
D: .; V: TRBV29-1; J: TRBJ1-2; size: .; CDR3: CSVEAGSYGYTF; DNA: TGCAGCGTTGAGGCAGGCTCCTATGGCTACACCTTC
D: .; V: TRBV7-9; J: TRBJ2-2; size: .; CDR3: CASSLHSYSFANTGELFF; DNA: TGTGCCAGCAGCTTACACAGTTACTCTTTTGCGAACACCGGGGAGCTGTTTTTT
D: TRBD2; V: TRBV11-3; J: TRBJ2-5; size: .; CDR3: CASSTRTSGRAETQYF; DNA: TGTGCCAGCAGCACCCGGACTAGCGGGAGGGCTGAGACCCAGTACTTC
D: .; V: TRBV28; J: TRBJ2-6; size: .; CDR3: CATELGSGANVLTF; DNA: TGTGCCACCGAGTTAGGCTCTGGGGCCAACGTCCTGACTTTC